This T cell receptor beta chain comes out of a study of beta chain features in type 1 diabetes. Study information: Sorted cells, 90 million to 130 million in number, were examined across all samples.

Of the isolated RNA, all was reverse transcribed, and so the sequenced material was expressed TCRB transcripts. The assay was immunoSEQ multiplex PCR, and TCRdb's table has in-frame clones only and misses some. The sample holds under 550,000 clones, more than 9.5% seen once. This CDR3 is built from 13 residues. Trimming cost V 3 bases and J 9 bases, with 12 bases left between them. Germline V lookup: CDR1 LGHNA, CDR2 YSLEER. Material for sequencing was naive CD4+ T cells from blood. The J gene is TRBJ2-1, the V gene TRBV4-3; tentative D call: TRBD1 (5 bases). This clonotype was sampled from a woman younger than 30 in good health. The chain's CDR3 is CASSHNAQGEQFF. In nucleotides, the CDR3 is TGCGCCAGCAGCCACAACGCGCAGGGTGAGCAGTTCTTC.